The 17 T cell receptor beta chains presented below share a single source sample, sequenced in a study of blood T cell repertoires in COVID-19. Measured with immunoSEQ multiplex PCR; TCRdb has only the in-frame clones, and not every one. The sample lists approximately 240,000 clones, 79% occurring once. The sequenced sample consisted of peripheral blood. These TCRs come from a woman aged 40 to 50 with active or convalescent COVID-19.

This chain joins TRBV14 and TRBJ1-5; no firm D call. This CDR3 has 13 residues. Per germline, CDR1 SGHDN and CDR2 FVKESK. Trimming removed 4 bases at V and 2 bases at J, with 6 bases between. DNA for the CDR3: TGTGCCAGCAGCCGGAGTGGCAATCAGCCCCAGCATTTT. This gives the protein CASSRSGNQPQHF.

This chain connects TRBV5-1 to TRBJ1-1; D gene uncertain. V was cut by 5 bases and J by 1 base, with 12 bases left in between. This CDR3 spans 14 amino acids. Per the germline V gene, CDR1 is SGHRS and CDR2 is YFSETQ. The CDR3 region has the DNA TGCGCCAGCAGTACGACCTCGGGGAACACTGAAGCTTTCTTT. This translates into CASSTTSGNTEAFF.

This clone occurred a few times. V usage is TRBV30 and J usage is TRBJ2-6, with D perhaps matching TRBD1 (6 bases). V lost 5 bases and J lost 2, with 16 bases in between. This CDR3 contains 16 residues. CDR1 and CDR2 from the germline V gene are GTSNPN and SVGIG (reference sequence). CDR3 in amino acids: CAWDSQGNAGANVLTF. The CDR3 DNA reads TGTGCCTGGGATTCTCAGGGGAACGCTGGGGCCAACGTCCTGACTTTC.

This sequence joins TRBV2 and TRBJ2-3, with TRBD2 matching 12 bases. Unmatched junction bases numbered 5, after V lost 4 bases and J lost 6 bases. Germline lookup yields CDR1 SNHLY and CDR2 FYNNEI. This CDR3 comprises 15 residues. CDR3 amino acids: CASSALAGGGDTQYF. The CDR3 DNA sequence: TGTGCCAGCAGTGCACTAGCGGGGGGCGGGGATACGCAGTATTTT.

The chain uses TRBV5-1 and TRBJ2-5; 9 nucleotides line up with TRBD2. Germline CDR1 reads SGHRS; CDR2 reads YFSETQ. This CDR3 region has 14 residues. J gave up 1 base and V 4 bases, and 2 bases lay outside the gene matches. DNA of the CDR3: TGCGCCAGCAGCCCTAGCGGGGTCCAAGAGACCCAGTACTTC. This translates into CASSPSGVQETQYF.

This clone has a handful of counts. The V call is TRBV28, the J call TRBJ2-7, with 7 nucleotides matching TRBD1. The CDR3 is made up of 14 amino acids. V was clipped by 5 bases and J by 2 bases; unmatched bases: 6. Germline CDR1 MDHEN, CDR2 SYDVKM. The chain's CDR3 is CASSPDRFTYEQYV. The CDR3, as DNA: TGTGCCAGCAGTCCGGACAGGTTTACCTACGAGCAGTACGTC.

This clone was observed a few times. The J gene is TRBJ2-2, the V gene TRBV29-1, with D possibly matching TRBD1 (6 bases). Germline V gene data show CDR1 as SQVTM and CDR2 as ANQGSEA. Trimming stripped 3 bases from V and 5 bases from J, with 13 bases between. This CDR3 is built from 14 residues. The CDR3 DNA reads TGCAGCGTTGAGAGGCCAGGGGATACCGGGGAGCTGTTTTTT. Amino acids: CSVERPGDTGELFF.

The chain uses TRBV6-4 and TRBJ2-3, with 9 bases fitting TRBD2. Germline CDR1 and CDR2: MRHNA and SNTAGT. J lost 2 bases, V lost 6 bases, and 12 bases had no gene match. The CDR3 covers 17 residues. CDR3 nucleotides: TGTGCCAGCAGACCATGTGGCGGGGGGGTCCACACAGATACGCAGTATTTT. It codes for CASRPCGGGVHTDTQYF.

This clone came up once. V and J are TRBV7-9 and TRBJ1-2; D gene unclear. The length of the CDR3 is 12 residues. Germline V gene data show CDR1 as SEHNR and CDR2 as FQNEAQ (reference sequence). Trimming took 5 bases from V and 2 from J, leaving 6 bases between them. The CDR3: CASSAQNYGYTF. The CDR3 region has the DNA TGTGCCAGCAGCGCTCAGAACTATGGCTACACCTTC.

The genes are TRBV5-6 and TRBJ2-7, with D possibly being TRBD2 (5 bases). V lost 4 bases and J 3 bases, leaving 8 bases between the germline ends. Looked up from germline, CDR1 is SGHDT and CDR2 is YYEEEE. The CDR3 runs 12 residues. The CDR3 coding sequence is TGTGCCAGCAGCGCCGGGAACTACGAGCAGTACGTC. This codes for CASSAGNYEQYV.

In DNA, the CDR3 is TGCGCCAGCAGCTTCGGGTCCGGGAGGGGATCCGGGGAGCTGTTTTTT. Protein product: CASSFGSGRGSGELFF. J is TRBJ2-2 and V is TRBV5-1; 8 bases line up with TRBD2. Germline-derived CDR1 and CDR2 are SGHRS and YFSETQ. The CDR3 extends over 16 amino acids. Trimming removed 2 bases from V and 6 bases from J; junction bases left unmatched: 9.

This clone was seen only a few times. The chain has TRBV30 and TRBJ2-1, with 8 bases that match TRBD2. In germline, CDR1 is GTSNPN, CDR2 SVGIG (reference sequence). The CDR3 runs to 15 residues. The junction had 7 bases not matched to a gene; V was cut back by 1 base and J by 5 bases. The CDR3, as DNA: TGTGCCTGGAGTGACCCAGCGGGGGACCACAATGAGCAGTTCTTC. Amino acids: CAWSDPAGDHNEQFF.

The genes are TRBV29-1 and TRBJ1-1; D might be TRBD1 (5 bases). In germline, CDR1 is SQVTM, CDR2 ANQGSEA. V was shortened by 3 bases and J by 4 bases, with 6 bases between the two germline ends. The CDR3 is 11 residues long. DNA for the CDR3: TGCAGCGTTGAGGGGGGCACTGAAGCTTTCTTT. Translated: CSVEGGTEAFF.

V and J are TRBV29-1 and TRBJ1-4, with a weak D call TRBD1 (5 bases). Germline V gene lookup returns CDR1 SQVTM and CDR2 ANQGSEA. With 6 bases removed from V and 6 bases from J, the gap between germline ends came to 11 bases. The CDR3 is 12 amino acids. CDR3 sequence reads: CSVSRGDEKLFF. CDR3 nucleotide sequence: TGCAGCGTCTCCCGGGGGGATGAAAAACTGTTTTTT.

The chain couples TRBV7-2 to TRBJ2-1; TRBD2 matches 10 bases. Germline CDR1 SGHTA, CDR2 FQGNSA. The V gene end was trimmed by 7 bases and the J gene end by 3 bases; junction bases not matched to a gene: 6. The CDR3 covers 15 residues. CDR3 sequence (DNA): TGTGCCAGCATCCAGCGGGGGGGCCGCTACAATGAGCAGTTCTTC. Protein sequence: CASIQRGGRYNEQFF.

The CDR3 DNA is TGTGCCAGCAGTTCCGGACTCCCCGGGAGCGCCTCTGGAAACACCATATATTTT. This translates into CASSSGLPGSASGNTIYF. The J gene is TRBJ1-3, the V gene TRBV28; D gene ambiguous. The CDR3 has 18 amino acids. Germline CDR1 and CDR2: MDHEN and SYDVKM. Trimming left V 4 bases short and J 0 bases short, with 19 bases between.

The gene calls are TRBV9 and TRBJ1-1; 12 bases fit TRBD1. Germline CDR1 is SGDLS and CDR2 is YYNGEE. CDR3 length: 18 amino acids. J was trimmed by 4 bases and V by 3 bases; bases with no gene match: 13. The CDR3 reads CASSDLSGQGAFGTEAFF. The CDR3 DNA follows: TGTGCCAGCAGCGACCTTTCGGGACAGGGGGCTTTCGGCACTGAAGCTTTCTTT.